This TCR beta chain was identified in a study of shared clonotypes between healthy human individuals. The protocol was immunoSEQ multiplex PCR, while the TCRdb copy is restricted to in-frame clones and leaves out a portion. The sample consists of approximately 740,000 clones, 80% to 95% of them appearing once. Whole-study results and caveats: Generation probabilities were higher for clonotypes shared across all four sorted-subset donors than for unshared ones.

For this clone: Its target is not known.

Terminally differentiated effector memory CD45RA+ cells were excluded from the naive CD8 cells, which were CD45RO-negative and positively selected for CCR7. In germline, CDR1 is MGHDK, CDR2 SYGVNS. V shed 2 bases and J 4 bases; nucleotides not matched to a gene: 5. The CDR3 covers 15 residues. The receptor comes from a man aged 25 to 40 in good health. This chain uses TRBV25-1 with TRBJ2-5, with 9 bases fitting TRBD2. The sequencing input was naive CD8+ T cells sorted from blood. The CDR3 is CASSEPGLARETQYF. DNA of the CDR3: TGTGCCAGCAGTGAACCGGGACTAGCTAGAGAGACCCAGTACTTC.